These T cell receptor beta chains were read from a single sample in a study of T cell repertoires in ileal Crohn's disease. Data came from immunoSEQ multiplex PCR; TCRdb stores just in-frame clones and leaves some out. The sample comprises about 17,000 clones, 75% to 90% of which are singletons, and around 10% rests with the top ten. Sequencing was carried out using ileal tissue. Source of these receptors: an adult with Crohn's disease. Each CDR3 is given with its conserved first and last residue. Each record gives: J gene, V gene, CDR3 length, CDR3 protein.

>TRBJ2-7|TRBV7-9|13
CAIQGPNSYEQYF
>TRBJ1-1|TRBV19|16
CASRKWTLGKDTEAFF
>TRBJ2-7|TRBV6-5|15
CASSRRGQGGYEQYF
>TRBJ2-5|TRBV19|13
CASSPLQGETQYF
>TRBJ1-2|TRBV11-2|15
CASSLARTAGDGYTF
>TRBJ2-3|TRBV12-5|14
CASSFVGGEDTQYF
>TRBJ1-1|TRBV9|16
CASTSGQGEKNTEAFF
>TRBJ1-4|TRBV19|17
CASSIRQEVWTNEKLFF
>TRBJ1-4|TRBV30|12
CACFGQNEKLFF
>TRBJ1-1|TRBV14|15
CASSHIWDTNTEAFF
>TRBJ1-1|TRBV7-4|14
CASSLEDRGPEAFF
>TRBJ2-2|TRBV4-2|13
CASRGGPHGELFF
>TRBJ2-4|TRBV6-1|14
CARTQNVPKNIQYF
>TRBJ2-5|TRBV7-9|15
CASSLGKATVKTQYF
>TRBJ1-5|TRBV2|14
CASTRQGWDQPQHF
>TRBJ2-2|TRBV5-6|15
CASNVAGGNTGELFF
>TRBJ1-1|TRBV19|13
CASGRGLSTEAFF
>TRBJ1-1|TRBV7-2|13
CASSSRGATEAFF
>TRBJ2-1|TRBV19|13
CASTPQGNNEQFF
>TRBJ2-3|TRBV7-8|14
CASSLVTRWDTQYF
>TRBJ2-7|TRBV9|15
CASSVSAGPSYEQYF
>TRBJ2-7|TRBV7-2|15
CASSLGLAGGPEGYF
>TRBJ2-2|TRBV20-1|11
CSARVTGELFF
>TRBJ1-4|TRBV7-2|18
CASSLASSPGQGIEKLFF
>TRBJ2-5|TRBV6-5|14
CASSRAGPQETQYF
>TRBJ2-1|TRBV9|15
CASSSGGGPYNEQFF
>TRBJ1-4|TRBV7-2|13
CASRVGAREKLFF
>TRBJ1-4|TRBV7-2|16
CASSPTTGGTYEKLFF
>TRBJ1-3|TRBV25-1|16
CASSSYGPDSGNTIYF
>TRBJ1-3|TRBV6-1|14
CASRSGESGNTIYF
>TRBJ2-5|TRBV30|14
CAWNDRGLGKTQYF
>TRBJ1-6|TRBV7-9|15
CASSLLQGVISPLHF
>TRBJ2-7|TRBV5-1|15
CASSFERGGGYEQYF
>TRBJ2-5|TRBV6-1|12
CASSQGGETQYF
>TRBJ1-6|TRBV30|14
CAWSPGQLDSPLHF
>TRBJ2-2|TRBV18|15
CASSPVGGNTGELFF
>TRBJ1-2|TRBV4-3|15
CASSQGPGANYGYTF
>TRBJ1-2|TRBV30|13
CAWLDRATYGYTF
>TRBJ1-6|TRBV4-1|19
CASSQVPASYGGRNSPLHF
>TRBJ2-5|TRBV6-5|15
CASTHNRGGQETQYF
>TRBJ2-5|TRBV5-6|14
CASSPGAGRETQYF
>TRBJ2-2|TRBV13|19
CASSYLLLRGGQGTGELFF
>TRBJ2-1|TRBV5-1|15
CASSPSGGQYNEQFF
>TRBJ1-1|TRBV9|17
CASASGEVGGMNTEAFF
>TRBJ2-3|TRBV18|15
CASSPNSGGTDTQYF
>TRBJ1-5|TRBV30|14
CAWRAPGGYQPQHF
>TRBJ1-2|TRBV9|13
CASSVAQGMFQAF